This T cell receptor (beta chain) stems from a study of cytomegalovirus exposure and HLA in healthy donors. This clone showed up just once. Both 60 Vbeta primers and 13 Jbeta primers went into the PCR. Assay: immunoSEQ multiplex PCR; the TCRdb copy retains only in-frame clones and omits some. Of tens of thousands of clones detected, about 53% appear once; the ten largest clones hold 6.2%. V lost 1 base, J lost 0 bases, and 6 bases lay in between. The V gene's germline CDR1 is SEHNR and CDR2 FQNEAQ (reference sequence). The CDR3 is 14 amino acids. The receptor was isolated from a woman aged 40 to 50 in good health and CMV-seropositive. The sample consisted of PBMCs. The J gene is TRBJ1-2, the V gene TRBV7-9; weak D call: TRBD1 (5 bases). Here the CDR3 reads CASSLETANYGYTF. CDR3 sequence (DNA): TGTGCCAGCAGCTTAGAGACAGCTAACTATGGCTACACCTTC.